One sample yielded the 25 T cell receptor beta chains listed below, sequenced in a study of T-cell memory formation after mild COVID-19. TCRdb processed the 5' RACE reads anew with MiXCR; each CDR3 protein has one entry. Altogether hundreds of thousands of distinct CDR3 sequences are present, 20% being singletons, with the ten largest covering approximately 12%. Sequenced input: PBMCs or a T cell subset sorted from them (not recorded which). The receptors stem from an adult woman who had mild COVID-19 (a few samples of this study predate the infection). Cell type and time point are not known.

The V and J genes are TRBV6-1 and TRBJ1-1; D may be TRBD1 (5 bases). The germline V gene has CDR1 MNHNS and CDR2 SASEGT. The V end lost 6 bases, the J end lost 1 base, and 18 bases lay between the germline ends. This CDR3 is 16 amino acids long. The chain's CDR3 is CASSSPFRATNTEAFF. The DNA of the CDR3 is TGTGCCAGCAGCTCTCCCTTCAGGGCGACGAACACTGAAGCTTTCTTT.

The rearrangement uses TRBV29-1 and TRBJ2-7; the match to TRBD2 covers 11 bases. Per germline, CDR1 SQVTM and CDR2 ANQGSEA. Trimming removed 3 bases from V and 0 bases from J; junction bases left unmatched: 4. The CDR3 covers 15 residues. In DNA, the CDR3 is TGCAGCGTTGATGGGACTAGCGGAAACTCCTACGAGCAGTACTTC. This sequence encodes CSVDGTSGNSYEQYF.

The gene calls are TRBV10-3 and TRBJ2-1; 9 bases are shared with TRBD1. The germline V gene encodes CDR1 ENHRY and CDR2 SYGVKD. The CDR3 is 14 residues long. With V trimmed by 2 bases and J by 7 bases, 3 bases remained unmatched. This CDR3 reads CAISERTGENEQFF. CDR3 bases: TGTGCCATCAGTGAGCGGACAGGGGAGAATGAGCAGTTCTTC.

This clonotype appeared a few times. The chain is built from TRBV3-1 and TRBJ2-5; a possible D gene is TRBD2 (7 bases). The CDR3 consists of 16 residues. Per germline, CDR1 LGHDT and CDR2 YNNKEL (reference sequence). Trimming took 0 bases from V and 4 from J, leaving 15 bases between them. The CDR3 bases are TGTGCCAGCAGCCAAGATTCGGGGGGCCTGGGAGAGACCCAGTACTTC. This codes for CASSQDSGGLGETQYF.

The chain joins TRBV12-3 or TRBV12-4 to TRBJ2-3; D ambiguous. The CDR3 spans 15 residues. V was trimmed by 3 bases and J by 5 bases, leaving 15 bases between them. CDR3: CASSFPSPQKDTQYF. CDR3 nucleotides: TGTGCCAGCAGTTTCCCCAGCCCCCAAAAAGATACGCAGTATTTT.

This clonotype came up a few times. V gene TRBV10-3 combines with J gene TRBJ2-1; D is possibly TRBD2 (6 bases). The CDR3 is 15 residues long. The V and J ends lost 7 bases and 5 bases respectively, with 18 bases between them. Germline CDR1 is ENHRY and CDR2 is SYGVKD. The CDR3: CAITGGVGDNNEQFF. DNA for the CDR3: TGTGCCATCACCGGCGGGGTGGGAGACAACAATGAGCAGTTCTTC.

J is TRBJ2-7 and V is TRBV12-3 or TRBV12-4; 7 nucleotides match TRBD1. V lost 6 bases, J lost 7 bases, and 9 bases stayed unmatched. The length of the CDR3 is 13 residues. The CDR3 DNA reads as TGTGCCAGCAGCGCCGGGACAGTGGGAGAGCAGTACTTC. Translation gives CASSAGTVGEQYF.

There are a few counts of this clonotype. The chain links TRBV7-6 to TRBJ2-5; 12 nucleotides line up with TRBD2. Germline CDR1 SGHVS, CDR2 FNYEAQ. This CDR3 has 17 amino acids. J lost 4 bases, V lost 3 bases, and 9 bases had no gene match. The CDR3 nucleotides read TGTGCCAGCAGCTTGGTGACTAGCGGGAGCTCGATAGAGACCCAGTACTTC. Translation gives CASSLVTSGSSIETQYF.

The rearrangement joins TRBV5-1 to TRBJ2-3; possible D gene TRBD2, 7 bases. Between the trimmed V and J ends, which lost 6 bases and 1 base, there was a span of 15 bases. The CDR3 has 15 residues. Germline values: CDR1 SGHRS, CDR2 YFSETQ. The CDR3 DNA sequence: TGCGCCAGCACCCTCTGGGGGGGGCGCACAGATACGCAGTATTTT. Translated: CASTLWGGRTDTQYF.

The chain employs TRBV7-7 and TRBJ2-2, with 7 bases fitting TRBD2. Germline V gives CDR1 SSHAT, CDR2 FNYEAQ (reference sequence). This CDR3 is built from 14 residues. The V and J ends lost 10 bases and 5 bases, in that order; junction bases with no gene match: 10. The CDR3 nucleotides read TGTGCCACCCTACATTTGGGGGGGACCGGGGAGCTGTTTTTT. It yields the protein CATLHLGGTGELFF.

V gene TRBV13 combines with J gene TRBJ1-2; D might be TRBD1 (5 bases). This CDR3 is built from 14 residues. CDR1 is PRHDT, CDR2 FYEKMQ, per germline (reference sequence). V shed 4 bases and J shed 2 bases, with 11 bases lying between them. CDR3 sequence reads: CASSSDTGNYGYTF. For the CDR3, the DNA is TGTGCCAGCAGCTCGGACACGGGGAACTATGGCTACACCTTC. Drawing the rest from reference TRBV13 and TRBJ1-2, the complete variable domain is AAGVIQSPRHLIKEKRETATLKCYPIPRHDTVYWYQQGPGQDPQFLISFYEKMQSDKGSIPDRFSAQQFSDYHSELNMSSLELGDSALYFCASSSDTGNYGYTFGSGTRLTVV.

This clonotype has a handful of counts. The chain uses TRBV7-9 and TRBJ2-3, with 9 nucleotides matching TRBD1. With 4 bases clipped from V and 9 bases from J, the junction kept 8 bases outside the gene matches. The CDR3 totals 14 residues. Germline V gene lookup returns CDR1 SEHNR and CDR2 FQNEAQ (reference sequence). The CDR3 here is CASSSGTGFETQYF. The CDR3 bases are TGTGCCAGCAGCTCCGGGACAGGGTTTGAAACGCAGTATTTT.

This chain connects TRBV20-1 to TRBJ1-1; D gene unclear. Trimming took 1 base from V and 11 from J, leaving 14 bases between them. The CDR3 extends over 12 amino acids. Germline V CDR1 and CDR2: DFQATT, SNEGSKA (reference sequence). The CDR3: CSARVGDPPAFF. The CDR3 bases are TGCAGTGCTAGAGTAGGTGACCCTCCGGCTTTCTTT.

The chain employs TRBV5-4 and TRBJ2-7; TRBD1 matches at 8 bases. Germline values: CDR1 SGHNT, CDR2 YYREEE (reference sequence). V shed 5 bases, J shed 2 bases, and the junction held 9 bases outside the gene matches. This CDR3 region has 15 residues. The DNA of the CDR3 is TGTGCCAGCAGACCCGAAACAGGGGGAACCTACGAGCAGTACTTC. Amino acids: CASRPETGGTYEQYF.

The chain couples TRBV9 to TRBJ1-2; D unresolved. Trimming stripped 2 bases from V and 4 bases from J, with 15 bases between. Germline CDR1 reads SGDLS; CDR2 reads YYNGEE. This CDR3 is built from 15 residues. CDR3 DNA sequence: TGTGCCAGCAGCGTGGGTACAGTGGATCGCTATGGCTACACCTTC. Protein product: CASSVGTVDRYGYTF.

This clonotype was counted a few times. The chain joins TRBV6-1 to TRBJ1-1; D remains ambiguous. The CDR3 has 15 residues. V lost 0 bases to trimming and J lost 7 bases, with 15 bases between them. The germline V gene has CDR1 MNHNS and CDR2 SASEGT. The CDR3 region has the DNA TGTGCCAGCAGTGAAGCGCGGGAGGGTAGGAGTGAAGCTTTCTTT. Protein: CASSEAREGRSEAFF.

This clonotype was picked up a small number of times. V usage is TRBV18 and J usage is TRBJ1-6; a possible D gene is TRBD1 (6 bases). This CDR3 region has 13 residues. The germline V gene has CDR1 KGHSH and CDR2 LQKENI. V lost 7 bases and J lost 7, with 11 bases in between. The CDR3 reads CASFDRTNSPLHF. CDR3 coding DNA: TGTGCCAGCTTTGACAGGACAAATTCACCCCTCCACTTT. Full variable domain (missing parts from reference TRBV18 and TRBJ1-6): NAGVMQNPRHLVRRRGQEARLRCSPMKGHSHVYWYRQLPEEGLKFMVYLQKENIIDESGMPKERFSAEFPKEGPSILRIQQVVRGDSAAYFCASFDRTNSPLHFGNGTRLTVT.

The rearrangement joins TRBV7-6 to TRBJ2-6; D is perhaps TRBD1 or TRBD2 (5 bases each). The germline V gene has CDR1 SGHVS and CDR2 FNYEAQ. The CDR3 loop spans 16 amino acids. The V gene lost 1 base and the J gene lost 1 base, with 8 bases spanning the gap. Written as DNA, the CDR3 is TGTGCCAGCAGCTTAGGAGGGGTATCTGGGGCCAACGTCCTGACTTTC. Protein: CASSLGGVSGANVLTF.

This chain uses TRBV5-1 with TRBJ2-1; 8 bases align to TRBD2. Germline-derived CDR1 and CDR2 are SGHRS and YFSETQ. J lost 7 bases, V lost 4 bases, and 10 bases had no gene match. The CDR3 spans 15 residues. The CDR3 sequence is CASSPEGTSPNEQFF. The CDR3 DNA reads TGCGCCAGCAGCCCTGAGGGGACTAGTCCAAATGAGCAGTTCTTC.

This clonotype was detected only a few times. CDR3 sequence (DNA): TGTGCCAGCAGTGAATGGTTAGGGGGCAACTATGGCTACACCTTC. This gives the protein CASSEWLGGNYGYTF. The V gene is TRBV25-1, the J gene TRBJ1-2, with 7 bases that match TRBD1. V lost 1 base and J lost 2; bases outside the gene matches: 4. The V gene's germline CDR1 is MGHDK and CDR2 SYGVNS. This CDR3 has 15 residues.

This chain joins TRBV7-9 and TRBJ2-1; TRBD2 aligns across 11 bases. The CDR3 extends over 17 amino acids. Germline V gives CDR1 SEHNR, CDR2 FQNEAQ (reference sequence). Trimming cost V 1 base and J 9 bases; bases outside gene matches: 11. In nucleotides, the CDR3 is TGTGCCAGCAGCTTAGGACTAGCGGGGCAACAGGGGGGTGAGCAGTTCTTC. Translation: CASSLGLAGQQGGEQFF.

This clonotype was counted many times. The chain carries TRBV29-1 and TRBJ2-7, with 9 nucleotides matching TRBD1. This CDR3 region has 13 residues. The V gene end was trimmed by 2 bases and the J gene end by 7 bases; junction bases not matched to a gene: 6. Per the germline V gene, CDR1 is SQVTM and CDR2 is ANQGSEA. CDR3 residues: CSVERQGVREQYF. The CDR3 nucleotides are TGCAGCGTTGAACGACAGGGGGTACGGGAGCAGTACTTC.

The chain joins TRBV12-3 or TRBV12-4 to TRBJ2-2; TRBD1 agrees at 9 bases. The CDR3 loop spans 15 amino acids. V lost 7 bases and J lost 2; bases outside the gene matches: 5. The CDR3 spells CASTQGQGNTGELFF. In nucleotides, the CDR3 is TGTGCCAGCACCCAGGGACAGGGAAACACCGGGGAGCTGTTTTTT.

This clonotype was observed a few times. The chain combines TRBV29-1 with TRBJ2-3; D might be TRBD1 (5 bases). The V end lost 6 bases, the J end lost 3 bases, and 16 bases lay between the germline ends. CDR1 is SQVTM, CDR2 ANQGSEA, per germline. This CDR3 has 14 residues. The CDR3 sequence is CSVVTQGRTDTQYF. Written as DNA, the CDR3 is TGCAGCGTCGTAACTCAGGGAAGGACAGATACGCAGTATTTT.

This clonotype was observed a few times. V gene TRBV5-1 combines with J gene TRBJ2-6; unclear D gene. The germline gives CDR1 SGHRS, CDR2 YFSETQ. The V end was cut by 1 base, the J end by 4 bases, with 3 bases between. The CDR3 is made up of 13 amino acids. The CDR3 spells CASSLRGANVLTF. Here the CDR3 DNA reads TGCGCCAGCAGCTTGAGAGGGGCCAACGTCCTGACTTTC.